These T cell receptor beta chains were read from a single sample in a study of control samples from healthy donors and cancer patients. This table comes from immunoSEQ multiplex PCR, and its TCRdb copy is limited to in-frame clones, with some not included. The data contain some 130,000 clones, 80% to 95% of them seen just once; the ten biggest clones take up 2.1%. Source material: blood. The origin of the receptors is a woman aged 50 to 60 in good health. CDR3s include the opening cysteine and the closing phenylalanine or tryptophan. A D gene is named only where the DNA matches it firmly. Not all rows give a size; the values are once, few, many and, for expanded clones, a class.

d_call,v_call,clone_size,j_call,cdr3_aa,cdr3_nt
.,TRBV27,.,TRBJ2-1,CASSGTVLFF,TGTGCCAGCAGTGGGACTGTATTATTCTTC
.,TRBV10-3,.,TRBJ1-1,CAINEPPGRAFF,TGTGCCATCAACGAGCCCCCTGGGAGAGCTTTCTTT
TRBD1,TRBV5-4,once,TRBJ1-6,CASSGRDRGNSPLHF,TGTGCCAGCAGCGGCCGGGACAGGGGTAATTCACCCCTCCACTTT
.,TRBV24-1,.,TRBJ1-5,CATSRDGDNQPQHF,TGTGCCACCAGTCGCGACGGAGACAATCAGCCCCAGCATTTT
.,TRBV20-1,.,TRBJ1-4,CSASAGGEKLFF,TGCAGTGCTAGTGCTGGGGGGGAAAAACTGTTTTTT
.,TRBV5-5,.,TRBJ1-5,CASSLWAGPSINQPQHF,TGTGCCAGCAGCTTGTGGGCCGGACCCAGCATTAATCAGCCCCAGCATTTT
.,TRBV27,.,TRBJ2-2,CASSPYRGTGELFF,TGTGCCAGCTCTCCTTACCGAGGCACCGGGGAGCTGTTTTTT
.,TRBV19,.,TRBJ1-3,CASTAVSAGNTIYF,TGTGCCAGTACTGCGGTATCGGCTGGAAACACCATATATTTT
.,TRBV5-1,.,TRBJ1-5,CASSFRKGGGGLDQPQHF,TGCGCCAGCAGCTTCAGGAAGGGGGGTGGTGGTCTGGATCAGCCCCAGCATTTT
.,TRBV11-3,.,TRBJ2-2,CASSRDGLGELFF,TGTGCCAGCAGCCGGGACGGGCTCGGGGAGCTGTTTTTT
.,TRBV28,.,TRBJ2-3,CASSPGLVGTDTQYF,TGTGCCAGCAGTCCGGGTCTAGTGGGCACAGATACGCAGTATTTT
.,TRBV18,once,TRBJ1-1,CASSPRTDRMNTEAFF,TGTGCCAGCTCACCACGGACTGATCGCATGAACACTGAAGCTTTCTTT
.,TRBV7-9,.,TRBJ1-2,CASSEEAGGYTF,TGTGCCAGCAGCGAAGAGGCGGGTGGCTACACCTTC
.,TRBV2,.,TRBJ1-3,CASSAGSLSGNTIYF,TGTGCCAGCAGTGCGGGATCTCTTTCTGGAAACACCATATATTTT
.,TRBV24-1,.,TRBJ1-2,CATSSRDPARPGYTF,TGTGCCACCAGTTCCCGGGACCCCGCCCGGCCTGGCTACACCTTC
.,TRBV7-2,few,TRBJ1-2,CASSLANGFYGYTF,TGTGCCAGCAGCTTAGCGAACGGATTCTATGGCTACACCTTC
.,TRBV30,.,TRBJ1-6,CAYGRFSDSPLHF,TGTGCCTACGGACGGTTTTCCGATTCACCCCTCCACTTT
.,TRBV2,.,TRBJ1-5,CASRDSYNQPQHF,TGTGCCAGCAGGGATTCTTATAATCAGCCCCAGCATTTT
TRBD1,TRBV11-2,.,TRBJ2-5,CASSRNRGVETQYF,TGTGCCAGCAGCCGTAACAGGGGCGTAGAGACCCAGTACTTC
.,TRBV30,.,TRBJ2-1,CAWSPHKLGQFF,TGTGCCTGGAGTCCCCACAAGCTCGGGCAGTTCTTC
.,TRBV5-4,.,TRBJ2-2,CASSLDATQNTGELFF,TGTGCCAGCAGCTTGGACGCGACACAGAACACCGGGGAGCTGTTTTTT
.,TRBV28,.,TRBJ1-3,CASSSKLWGGRSGNTIYF,TGTGCCAGCAGTTCTAAACTCTGGGGGGGCCGGTCTGGAAACACCATATATTTT
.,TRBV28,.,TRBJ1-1,CASSSGTITEAFF,TGTGCCAGCAGTTCAGGGACTATCACTGAAGCTTTCTTT
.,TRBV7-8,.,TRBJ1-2,CASSSIDGYGYTF,TGTGCCAGCAGCTCAATAGACGGCTATGGCTACACCTTC
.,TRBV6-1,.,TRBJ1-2,CASSEAFQGRYGYTF,TGTGCCAGCAGTGAAGCCTTCCAGGGGAGGTATGGCTACACCTTC
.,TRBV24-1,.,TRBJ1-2,CATSDFDSNYGYTF,TGTGCCACCAGTGATTTCGACAGTAACTATGGCTACACCTTC
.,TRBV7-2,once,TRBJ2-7,CASSLSRSYEQYF,TGTGCCAGCAGCTTGAGTAGATCCTACGAGCAGTACTTC
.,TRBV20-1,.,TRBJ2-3,CSASFPDTQYF,TGCAGTGCTAGTTTCCCAGATACGCAGTATTTT
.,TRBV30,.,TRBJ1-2,CAWSPDSLTNYGYTF,TGTGCCTGGAGCCCAGACAGTCTTACTAACTATGGCTACACCTTC
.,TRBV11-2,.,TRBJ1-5,CASSLDLGGNQPQHF,TGTGCCAGCAGCTTAGATCTCGGGGGGAATCAGCCCCAGCATTTT
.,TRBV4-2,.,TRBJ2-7,CASSQDLVAEQYF,TGTGCCAGCAGCCAAGATCTCGTGGCCGAGCAGTACTTC
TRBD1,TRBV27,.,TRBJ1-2,CASSFKGATGDGYTF,TGTGCCAGCAGCTTTAAGGGGGCTACCGGGGACGGCTACACCTTC
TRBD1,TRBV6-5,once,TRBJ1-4,CASRQTGTDEKLFF,TGTGCCAGCAGACAGACAGGGACGGATGAAAAACTGTTTTTT
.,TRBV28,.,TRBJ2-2,CASSWTVSNTGELFF,TGTGCCAGCAGTTGGACTGTATCGAACACCGGGGAGCTGTTTTTT
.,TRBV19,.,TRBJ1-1,CASSMGALNTEAFF,TGTGCCAGTAGTATGGGAGCCCTGAACACTGAAGCTTTCTTT